This passage covers 4 T cell receptor beta chains from one sample sequenced in a study of CD8 T cells in Susac syndrome. With random hexamers, 0.5 to 1 ug RNA was reverse transcribed. TCRdb analysed the immunoSEQ multiplex PCR reads with MiXCR anew, one entry per CDR3 protein. The profile shows approximately 180,000 distinct CDR3 sequences, roughly 94% of them singletons. Input material: CD4+ T cells from PBMCs. The source of these receptors is a human donor with Susac syndrome.

The chain combines TRBV12-3 or TRBV12-4 with TRBJ2-2, with TRBD1 identical over 7 bases. The CDR3 has 15 residues. The V gene end was trimmed by 6 bases and the J gene end by 5 bases; junction bases not matched to a gene: 9. The CDR3 here is CASSSGQDLTGELFF. In DNA, the CDR3 is TGTGCCAGCAGCTCCGGACAGGACCTAACCGGGGAGCTGTTTTTT.

The V gene is TRBV5-5, the J gene TRBJ1-1, with D maybe TRBD1 (6 bases). CDR3 length equals 16 residues. V was pared by 0 bases and J by 5 bases, with 17 bases between. Germline loops: CDR1 SGHKS, CDR2 YYEKEE (reference sequence). The chain's CDR3 is CASSLARVRGRTEAFF. Written as DNA, the CDR3 is TGTGCCAGCAGCTTGGCGAGAGTCAGGGGAAGAACTGAAGCTTTCTTT.

The rearrangement links TRBV28 to TRBJ2-2; D may be TRBD2 (6 bases). Germline CDR1 is MDHEN and CDR2 is SYDVKM. The V end was cut by 7 bases, the J end by 0 bases, with 15 bases between. CDR3 size: 16 residues. CDR3 sequence reads: CASTVRRGSNTGELFF. The CDR3 bases are TGTGCCAGCACGGTCCGGCGGGGATCGAACACCGGGGAGCTGTTTTTT.

The rearrangement uses TRBV21-1 and TRBJ1-1; the table's D call TRBD1 went unverified against the DNA. TRBV21-1 is noted as a pseudogene. The length of the CDR3 is 17 residues. CDR3 bases: TGTGCCAGCAGCAAAGACTCTTCGGGGGGCGCTCGTGAAGGAGCTTTCTTT. Its protein is CASSKDSSGGAREGAFF.